This T cell receptor beta chain was obtained from a study of spatial heterogeneity in lung cancer. Each CDR3 protein gets one entry after TCRdb re-called the 5' RACE reads with MiXCR. This table holds more than 1,200 distinct CDR3 sequences, roughly three fifths found once. The CDR3 has 11 residues. The germline gives CDR1 SGHDT, CDR2 YYEEEE. Deletions cut 4 bases from V and 3 bases from J, with 5 bases between. Notes on this clonotype: This beta chain turned up in a library designed for alpha chains; as an off-target read, its abundance says little.

The time point denotes: blood at routine non-recurrence follow-up after resection. This TCR came from a female donor with early-stage non-small cell lung cancer. This specimen was PBMCs, taken at follow-up. The rearrangement joins TRBV5-6 to TRBJ2-7; D possibly corresponds to TRBD2 (5 bases). The CDR3 nucleotides read TGTGCCAGCAGCCGGGGCTACGAGCAGTACTTC. It is translated as CASSRGYEQYF.